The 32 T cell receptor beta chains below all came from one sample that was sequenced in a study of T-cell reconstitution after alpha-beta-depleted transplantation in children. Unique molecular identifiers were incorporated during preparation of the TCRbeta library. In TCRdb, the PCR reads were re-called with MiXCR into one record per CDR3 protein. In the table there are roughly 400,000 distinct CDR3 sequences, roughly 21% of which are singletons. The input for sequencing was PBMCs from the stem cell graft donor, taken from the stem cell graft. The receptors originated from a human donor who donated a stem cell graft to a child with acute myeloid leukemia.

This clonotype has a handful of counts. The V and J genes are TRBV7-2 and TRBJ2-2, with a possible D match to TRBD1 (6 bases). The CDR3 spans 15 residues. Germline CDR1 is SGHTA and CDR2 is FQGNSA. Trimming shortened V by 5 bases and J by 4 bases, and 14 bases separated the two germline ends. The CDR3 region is CASSPTGSGTGELFF. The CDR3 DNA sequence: TGTGCCAGCAGCCCTACAGGGTCGGGCACCGGGGAGCTGTTTTTT.

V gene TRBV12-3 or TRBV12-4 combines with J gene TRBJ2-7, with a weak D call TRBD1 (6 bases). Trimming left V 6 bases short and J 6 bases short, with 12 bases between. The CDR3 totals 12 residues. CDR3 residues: CASRRRGGEQYF. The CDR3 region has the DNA TGTGCCAGCAGGCGCAGGGGCGGCGAGCAGTACTTC.

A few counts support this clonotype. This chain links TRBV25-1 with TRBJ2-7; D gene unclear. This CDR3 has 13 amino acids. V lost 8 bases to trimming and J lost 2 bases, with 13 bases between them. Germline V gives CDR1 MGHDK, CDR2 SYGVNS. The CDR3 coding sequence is TGTGCCAGCCGTAGTACAGCTACCTACGAGCAGTACTTC. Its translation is CASRSTATYEQYF.

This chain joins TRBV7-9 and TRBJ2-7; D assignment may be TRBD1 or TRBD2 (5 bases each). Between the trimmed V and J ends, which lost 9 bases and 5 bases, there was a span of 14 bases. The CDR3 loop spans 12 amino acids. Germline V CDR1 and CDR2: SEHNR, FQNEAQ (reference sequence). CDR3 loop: CASIGESDEQYF. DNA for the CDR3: TGTGCCAGTATAGGGGAGTCCGACGAGCAGTACTTC.

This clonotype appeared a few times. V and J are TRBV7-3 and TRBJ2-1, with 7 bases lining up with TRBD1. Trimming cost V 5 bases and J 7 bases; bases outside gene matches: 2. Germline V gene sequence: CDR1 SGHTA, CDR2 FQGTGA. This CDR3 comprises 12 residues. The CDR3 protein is CASSRQGNEQFF. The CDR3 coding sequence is TGTGCCAGCAGCAGACAGGGTAATGAGCAGTTCTTC.

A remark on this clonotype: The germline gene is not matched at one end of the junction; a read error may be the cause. CDR3 loop: CASSSTGTAEIF. As DNA, the CDR3 is TGTGCCAGCAGCTCGACCGGGACAGCCGAAATCTTC. The chain couples TRBV7-3 to TRBJ2-1; 7 positions match TRBD1. This CDR3 comprises 12 residues. Germline-derived CDR1 and CDR2 are SGHTA and FQGTGA.

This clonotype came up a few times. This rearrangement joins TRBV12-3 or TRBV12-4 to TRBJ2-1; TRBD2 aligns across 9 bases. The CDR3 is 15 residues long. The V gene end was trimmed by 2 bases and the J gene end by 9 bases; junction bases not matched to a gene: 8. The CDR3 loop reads CASSLRPSGKAEQFF. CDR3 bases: TGTGCCAGCAGTTTAAGGCCTAGCGGGAAGGCTGAGCAGTTCTTC.

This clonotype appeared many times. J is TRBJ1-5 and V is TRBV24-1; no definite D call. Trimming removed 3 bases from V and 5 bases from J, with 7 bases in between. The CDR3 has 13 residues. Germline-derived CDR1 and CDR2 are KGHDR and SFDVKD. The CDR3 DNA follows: TGTGCCACCAGTGATCGCGGGGATCAGCCCCAGCATTTT. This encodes CATSDRGDQPQHF.

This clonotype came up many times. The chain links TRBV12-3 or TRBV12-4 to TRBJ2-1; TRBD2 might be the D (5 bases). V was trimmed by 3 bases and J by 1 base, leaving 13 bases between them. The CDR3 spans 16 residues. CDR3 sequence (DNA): TGTGCCAGCAGTTTCTTCCTAGCAGATTCCTACAATGAGCAGTTCTTC. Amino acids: CASSFFLADSYNEQFF.

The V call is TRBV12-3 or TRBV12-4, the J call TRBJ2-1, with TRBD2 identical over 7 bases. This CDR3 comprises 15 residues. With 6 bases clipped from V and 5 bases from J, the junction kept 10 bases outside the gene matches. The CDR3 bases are TGTGCCAGCAGACCCGGCGGCGGGAGAGACAATGAGCAGTTCTTC. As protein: CASRPGGGRDNEQFF.

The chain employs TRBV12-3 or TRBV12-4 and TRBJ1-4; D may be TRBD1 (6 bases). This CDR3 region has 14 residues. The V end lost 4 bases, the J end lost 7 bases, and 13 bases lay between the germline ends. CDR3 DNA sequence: TGTGCCAGCAGTTCAGCAGGGGCTTTTGAAAAACTGTTTTTT. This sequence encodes CASSSAGAFEKLFF.

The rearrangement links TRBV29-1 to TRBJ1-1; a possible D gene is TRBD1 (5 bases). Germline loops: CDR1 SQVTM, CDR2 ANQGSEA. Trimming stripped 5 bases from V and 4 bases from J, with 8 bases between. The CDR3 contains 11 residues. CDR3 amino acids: CSVSRGTEAFF. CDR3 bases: TGCAGCGTTTCAAGGGGCACTGAAGCTTTCTTT.

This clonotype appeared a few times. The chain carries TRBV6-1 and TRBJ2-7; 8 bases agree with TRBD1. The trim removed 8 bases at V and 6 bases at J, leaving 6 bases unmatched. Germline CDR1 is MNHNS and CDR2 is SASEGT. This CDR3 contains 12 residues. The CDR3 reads CASSLQGGEQYF. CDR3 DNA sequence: TGTGCCAGCTCCCTACAGGGGGGCGAGCAGTACTTC.

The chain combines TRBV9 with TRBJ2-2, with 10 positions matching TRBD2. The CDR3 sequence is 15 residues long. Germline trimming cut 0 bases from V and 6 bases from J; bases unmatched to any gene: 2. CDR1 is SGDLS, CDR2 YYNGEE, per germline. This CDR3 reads CASSVASGRSGELFF. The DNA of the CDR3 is TGTGCCAGCAGCGTAGCTAGCGGGAGATCCGGGGAGCTGTTTTTT.

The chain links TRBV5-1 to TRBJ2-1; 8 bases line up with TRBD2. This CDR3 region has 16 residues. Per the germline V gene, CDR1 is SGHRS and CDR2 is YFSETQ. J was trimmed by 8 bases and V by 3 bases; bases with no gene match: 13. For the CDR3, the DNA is TGCGCCAGCAGCTCACGGACGGGAGGGCTCTTCGATGAGCAGTTCTTC. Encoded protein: CASSSRTGGLFDEQFF.

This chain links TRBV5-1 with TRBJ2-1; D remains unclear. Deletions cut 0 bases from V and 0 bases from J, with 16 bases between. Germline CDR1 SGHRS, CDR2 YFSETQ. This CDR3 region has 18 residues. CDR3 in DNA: TGCGCCAGCAGCTTGGAATTGTTCCGGGCAAGCTCCTACAATGAGCAGTTCTTC. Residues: CASSLELFRASSYNEQFF.

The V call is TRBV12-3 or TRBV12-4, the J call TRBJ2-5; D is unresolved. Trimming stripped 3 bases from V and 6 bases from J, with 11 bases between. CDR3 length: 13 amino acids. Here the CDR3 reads CASSLAARKTQYF. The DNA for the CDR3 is TGTGCCAGCAGTTTGGCGGCTCGGAAGACCCAGTACTTC.

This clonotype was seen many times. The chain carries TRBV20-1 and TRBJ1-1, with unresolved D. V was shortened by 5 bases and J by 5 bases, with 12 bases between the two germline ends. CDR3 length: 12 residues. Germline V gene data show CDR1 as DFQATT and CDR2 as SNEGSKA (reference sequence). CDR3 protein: CSAGKRTTEAFF. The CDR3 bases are TGCAGTGCTGGGAAGAGGACTACTGAAGCTTTCTTT.

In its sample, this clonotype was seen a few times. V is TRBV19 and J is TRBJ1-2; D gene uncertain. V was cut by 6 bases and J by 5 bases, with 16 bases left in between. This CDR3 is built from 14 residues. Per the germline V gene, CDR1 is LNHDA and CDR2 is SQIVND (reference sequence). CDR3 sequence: CASRTRLLGYGYTF. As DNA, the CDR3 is TGTGCCAGTAGAACAAGATTGTTGGGGTATGGCTACACCTTC.

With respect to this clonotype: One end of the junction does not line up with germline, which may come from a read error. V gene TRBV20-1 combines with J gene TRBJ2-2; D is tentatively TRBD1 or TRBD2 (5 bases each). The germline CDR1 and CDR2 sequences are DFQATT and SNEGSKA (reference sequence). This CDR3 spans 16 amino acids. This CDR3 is CCARDLGRVDTGELFF. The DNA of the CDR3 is TGCTGTGCTAGAGATTTGGGGCGGGTAGACACCGGGGAGCTGTTTTTT.

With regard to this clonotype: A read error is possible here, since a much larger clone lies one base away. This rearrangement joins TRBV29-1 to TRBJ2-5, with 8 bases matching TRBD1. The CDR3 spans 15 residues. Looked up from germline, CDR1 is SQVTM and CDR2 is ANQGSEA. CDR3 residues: CSVRHSGTGAETRYF. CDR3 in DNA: TGCAGCGTTCGTCACTCCGGGACAGGTGCCGAGACCCGGTACTTC.

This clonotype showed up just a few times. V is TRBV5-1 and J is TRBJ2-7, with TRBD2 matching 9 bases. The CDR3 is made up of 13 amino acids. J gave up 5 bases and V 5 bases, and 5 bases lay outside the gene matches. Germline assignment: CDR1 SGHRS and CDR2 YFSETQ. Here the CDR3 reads CASRGSGSNEQYF. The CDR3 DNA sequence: TGCGCCAGCAGGGGTAGCGGGAGTAACGAGCAGTACTTC.

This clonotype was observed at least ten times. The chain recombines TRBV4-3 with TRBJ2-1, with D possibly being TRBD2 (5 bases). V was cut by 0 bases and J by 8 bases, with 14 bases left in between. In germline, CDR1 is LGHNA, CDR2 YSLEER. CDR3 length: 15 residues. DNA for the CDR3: TGCGCCAGCAGCCAAGACCCGACGGGGAGCGATGAGCAGTTCTTC. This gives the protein CASSQDPTGSDEQFF.

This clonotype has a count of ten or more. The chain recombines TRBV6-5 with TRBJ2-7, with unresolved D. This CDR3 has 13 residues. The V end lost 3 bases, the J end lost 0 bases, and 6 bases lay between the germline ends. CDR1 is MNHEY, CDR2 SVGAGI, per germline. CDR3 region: CASSYLGSYEQYF. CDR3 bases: TGTGCCAGCAGTTATTTAGGCTCCTACGAGCAGTACTTC.

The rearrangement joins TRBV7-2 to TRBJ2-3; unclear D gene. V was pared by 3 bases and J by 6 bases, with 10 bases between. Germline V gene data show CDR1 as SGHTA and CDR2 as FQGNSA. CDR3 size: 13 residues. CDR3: CASSFQHGDTQYF. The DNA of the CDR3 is TGTGCCAGCAGCTTCCAACACGGGGATACGCAGTATTTT.

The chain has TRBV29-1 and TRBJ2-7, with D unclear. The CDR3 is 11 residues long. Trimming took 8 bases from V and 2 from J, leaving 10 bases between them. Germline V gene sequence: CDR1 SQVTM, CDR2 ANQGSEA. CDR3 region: CSPRVTYEQYF. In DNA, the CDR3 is TGCAGCCCCCGGGTCACCTACGAGCAGTACTTC.

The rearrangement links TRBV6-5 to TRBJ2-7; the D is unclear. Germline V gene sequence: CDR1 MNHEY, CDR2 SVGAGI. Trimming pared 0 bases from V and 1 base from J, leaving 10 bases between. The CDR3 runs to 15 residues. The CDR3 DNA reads TGTGCCAGCAGTTACTCGATTGCGGTTTCCTACGAGCAGTACTTC. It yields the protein CASSYSIAVSYEQYF.

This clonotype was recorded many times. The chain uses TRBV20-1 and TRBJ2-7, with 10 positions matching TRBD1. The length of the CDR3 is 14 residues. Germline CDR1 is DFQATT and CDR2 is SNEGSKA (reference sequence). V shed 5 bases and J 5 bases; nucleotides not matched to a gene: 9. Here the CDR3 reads CSALPGTGDDEQYF. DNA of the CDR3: TGCAGTGCTCTCCCTGGGACAGGGGACGACGAGCAGTACTTC.

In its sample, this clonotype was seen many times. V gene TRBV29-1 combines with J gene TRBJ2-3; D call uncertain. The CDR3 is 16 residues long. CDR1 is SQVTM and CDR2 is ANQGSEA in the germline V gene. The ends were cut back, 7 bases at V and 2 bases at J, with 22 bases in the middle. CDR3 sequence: CSANMGSSRTTDTQYF. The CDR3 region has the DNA TGCAGCGCCAATATGGGTAGCTCTAGGACCACAGATACGCAGTATTTT.

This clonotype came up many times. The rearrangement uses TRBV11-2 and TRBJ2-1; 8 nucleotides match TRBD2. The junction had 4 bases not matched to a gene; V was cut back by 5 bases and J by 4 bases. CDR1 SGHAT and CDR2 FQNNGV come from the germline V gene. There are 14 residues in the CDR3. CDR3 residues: CASSISGVYNEQFF. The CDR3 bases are TGTGCCAGCAGCATTAGCGGGGTGTACAATGAGCAGTTCTTC.

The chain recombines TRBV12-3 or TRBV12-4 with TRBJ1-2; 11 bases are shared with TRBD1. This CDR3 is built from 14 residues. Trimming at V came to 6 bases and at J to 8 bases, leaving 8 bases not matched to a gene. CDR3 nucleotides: TGTGCCAGCAGGAATGGACAGGGGGCGGGAGGCTACACCTTC. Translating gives CASRNGQGAGGYTF.

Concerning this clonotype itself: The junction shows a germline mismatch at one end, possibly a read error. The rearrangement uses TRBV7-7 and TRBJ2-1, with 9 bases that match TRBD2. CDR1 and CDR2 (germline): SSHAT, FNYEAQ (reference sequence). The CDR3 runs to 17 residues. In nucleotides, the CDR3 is TGTGCTAGCAGCTTAGCGGCCAGACTAGCGGACTACAATGAGCAGTTCTTC. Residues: CASSLAARLADYNEQFF.